A selection of T cell receptor beta chains follows, all from one sample in a study of T cells after yellow fever vaccination. TCRdb reanalysed the 5' RACE reads using MiXCR and keeps one entry per CDR3 protein. Of approximately 550,000 distinct CDR3 sequences in the sample, about 13% were seen once. Material: PBMCs, obtained on the day of the yellow fever booster vaccination. The receptors were sampled from a man under 40 who received the YFV17D yellow fever vaccine. Both conserved end residues are part of each CDR3. The D gene is left open where the match is weak. The size of a clone is reported for some rows only, either as once, few or many, or as a class for expanded clones.

d_call j_call v_call clone_size cdr3_aa cdr3_nt
TRBD1 TRBJ2-1 TRBV29-1 . CSVEDPTPGTGLNEQFF TGCAGCGTTGAAGACCCCACCCCCGGGACAGGGCTCAATGAGCAGTTCTTC
. TRBJ2-2 TRBV10-2 . CASRDPGLLTGELFF TGCGCCAGCAGGGACCCGGGACTCTTGACCGGGGAGCTGTTTTTT
. TRBJ2-1 TRBV7-2 . CASSLTGTPYNEQFF TGTGCCAGCAGCTTAACCGGGACACCCTACAATGAGCAGTTCTTC
TRBD2 TRBJ2-1 TRBV6-2/TRBV6-3 few CASGRWGGRAVNEQFF TGTGCCAGCGGGCGGTGGGGCGGGAGGGCCGTAAATGAGCAGTTCTTC
TRBD1 TRBJ1-1 TRBV5-1 few CASSISQGEAFF TGCGCCAGCAGCATATCACAGGGGGAAGCTTTCTTT
. TRBJ2-7 TRBV20-1 few CNSSGYEQYF TGCAATAGCAGCGGATACGAGCAGTACTTC
. TRBJ2-2 TRBV2 . CASSGGGPNTGELFF TGTGCCAGCAGTGGGGGAGGCCCGAACACCGGGGAGCTGTTTTTT
. TRBJ2-7 TRBV5-1 . CASSLDRSIHEQYF TGCGCCAGCAGCTTGGACAGGTCTATACACGAGCAGTACTTC
. TRBJ2-4 TRBV2 few CATAGFGNIQYF TGTGCCACCGCAGGGTTCGGAAACATTCAGTACTTC
TRBD1 TRBJ2-7 TRBV12-3/TRBV12-4 . CASSHTGDYEQYF TGTGCCAGCAGTCACACAGGGGACTACGAGCAGTACTTC
TRBD1 TRBJ2-7 TRBV7-9 . CASSRGGGEQYF TGTGCCAGCAGCCGAGGGGGCGGGGAGCAGTACTTC
. TRBJ2-5 TRBV12-5 few CASGLSQEETQYF TGTGCTAGTGGTCTATCTCAGGAAGAGACCCAGTACTTC
. TRBJ2-7 TRBV21-1 . CASSKGQGVPPYEQYF TGTGCCAGCAGCAAAGGGCAAGGGGTTCCTCCCTACGAGCAGTACTTC
. TRBJ2-7 TRBV5-1 . CASKDSPAPAYEQYF TGCGCCAGCAAGGACAGTCCGGCTCCTGCCTACGAGCAGTACTTC
. TRBJ2-3 TRBV9 . CASIKLRETATDTQYF TGTGCCAGCATCAAACTACGGGAGACGGCGACAGATACGCAGTATTTT
TRBD1 TRBJ2-5 TRBV12-3/TRBV12-4 few CASSQGASGTQYF TGTGCCAGCAGCCAGGGGGCCTCAGGGACCCAGTACTTC
. TRBJ2-5 TRBV30 . CAWSVLGETQYF TGTGCCTGGAGTGTACTAGGAGAGACCCAGTACTTC